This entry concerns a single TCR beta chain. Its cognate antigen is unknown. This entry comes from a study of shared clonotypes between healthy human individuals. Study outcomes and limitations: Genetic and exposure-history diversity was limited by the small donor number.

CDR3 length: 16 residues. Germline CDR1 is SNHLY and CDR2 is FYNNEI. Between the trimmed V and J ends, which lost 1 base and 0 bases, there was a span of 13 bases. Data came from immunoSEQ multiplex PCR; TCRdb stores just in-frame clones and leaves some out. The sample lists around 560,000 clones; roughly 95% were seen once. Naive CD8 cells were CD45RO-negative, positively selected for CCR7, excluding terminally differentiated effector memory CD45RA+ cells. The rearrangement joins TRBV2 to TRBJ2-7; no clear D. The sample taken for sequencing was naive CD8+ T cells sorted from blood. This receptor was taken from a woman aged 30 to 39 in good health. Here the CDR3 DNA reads TGTGCCAGCAGTGAAGGGGTGGCGGCGAGCTCCTACGAGCAGTACTTC. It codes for CASSEGVAASSYEQYF.